The clone carrying this TCR beta chain showed up just once. The data stem from a study of blood T cell repertoires in COVID-19. On the study more broadly: From T cells, B-cell-depleted T cells, or PBMCs came the material, which was cDNA or gDNA.

Trimming left V 4 bases short and J 2 bases short, with 17 bases between. CDR3 length: 16 amino acids. Germline V gives CDR1 KGHSH, CDR2 LQKENI. Per the authors' pipeline: Reference gene primer amplification yielded estimated nucleated cell counts. This table comes from immunoSEQ multiplex PCR, and its TCRdb copy is limited to in-frame clones, with some not included. V and J calls and clone size are given by that table; D and trimming were obtained from the DNA. Of approximately 230,000 clones in the sample, roughly 88% were seen once. Seattle patient enrollment occurred during active infection, with longitudinal follow-up thereafter.

Material for sequencing was peripheral blood. This clonotype originated in a woman aged 25 to 39 with COVID-19, enrolled during active disease. The chain carries TRBV18 and TRBJ1-2, with TRBD1 as a possible D gene (6 bases). The chain's CDR3 is CASSLRLSGENYGYTF. In DNA form, the CDR3 reads TGTGCCAGCTCACTACGGCTCTCAGGGGAAAACTATGGCTACACCTTC.